Detailed here is one T cell receptor beta chain. The data are from a study of blood T cell repertoires in COVID-19. This CDR3 spans 14 amino acids. CDR1 is LNHDA, CDR2 SQIVND, per germline (reference sequence). The V gene lost 3 bases and the J gene lost 4 bases, with 9 bases spanning the gap. Generated by immunoSEQ multiplex PCR, the TCRdb table keeps only in-frame clones and is missing some. Found here are some 120,000 clones, roughly 91% of them singletons; the top ten hold about 1.6%. This TCR derives from a human donor in a cohort sampled during active COVID-19. Sequencing was performed on peripheral blood. The chain has TRBV19 and TRBJ2-2, with D uncertain. Here the CDR3 reads CASSIGLPTGELFF. CDR3 in DNA: TGTGCCAGTAGTATTGGCCTCCCCACCGGGGAGCTGTTTTTT.